Below, 23 T cell receptor beta chains from the same sample are listed, as sequenced in a study of blood T cells in healthy people across ages (dated by TCRdb to between 2014 and 2016). Library generation was performed with 5' RACE. This sample was sequenced with an Illumina HiSeq 2500. A second PCR of about 6 to 12 cycles was run with a J-beta primer mix and a sample-barcoded 5' primer. TCRdb's own reprocessing of the public reads used fastp at Q25 and MiXCR and kept productive beta chains. When rows share a CDR3 protein, they turn into one entry using the most common DNA and genes. A total of over a million distinct CDR3 sequences appear in this sample, around 42% of them only once. The top ten clones comprise roughly 7.7% of the sample. The sequenced material came from blood. The receptor set was obtained from a young woman in good health.

The sample holds a few counts of this clonotype. The gene calls are TRBV20-1 and TRBJ2-1, with no clear D. V lost 4 bases and J 9 bases, leaving 13 bases between the germline ends. The germline CDR1 and CDR2 sequences are DFQATT and SNEGSKA (reference sequence). The CDR3 has 12 residues. Here the CDR3 DNA reads TGCAGTGCTACCCCCGAAGGTGGTGAGCAGTTCTTC. As protein: CSATPEGGEQFF.

The rearrangement links TRBV4-1 to TRBJ1-2, with 9 bases matching TRBD1. V dropped 2 bases and J dropped 4; count of bases not matched to a gene: 8. Germline V gives CDR1 MGHRA, CDR2 YSYEKL. The length of the CDR3 is 16 residues. Here the CDR3 DNA reads TGCGCCAGCAGCCAACCCAACAGGGGGCCGGGCTATGGCTACACCTTC. This gives the protein CASSQPNRGPGYGYTF.

The chain carries TRBV4-3 and TRBJ2-3; D ambiguous. V lost 2 bases and J lost 2, with 8 bases in between. The germline V gene has CDR1 LGHNA and CDR2 YSLEER. This CDR3 contains 14 residues. As DNA, the CDR3 is TGCGCCAGCAGCCAACTCCCGACCACAGATACGCAGTATTTT. Amino acids: CASSQLPTTDTQYF.

The CDR3 loop is CASSPTDRGIGYTF. CDR3 nucleotides: TGTGCCAGCAGTCCAACGGACAGGGGTATTGGCTACACCTTC. The V call is TRBV12-3 or TRBV12-4, the J call TRBJ1-2; TRBD1 aligns across 9 bases. V lost 5 bases and J lost 7; bases outside the gene matches: 8. This CDR3 has 14 amino acids.

V and J are TRBV4-2 and TRBJ2-7; D gene unclear. Germline V CDR1 and CDR2: LGHNA, YNFKEQ. The CDR3 sequence is 15 residues long. V gave up 0 bases and J gave up 2 bases, with 11 bases separating them. DNA for the CDR3: TGTGCCAGCAGCCAAGATTTGGCAGGAACCTACGAGCAGTACTTC. Protein product: CASSQDLAGTYEQYF.

The V and J genes are TRBV6-2 or TRBV6-3 and TRBJ2-7, with 12 bases lining up with TRBD2. CDR1 is MNHEY, CDR2 SVGEGT, per germline. Trimming at V came to 8 bases and at J to 5 bases, leaving 13 bases not matched to a gene. CDR3 length: 16 residues. The CDR3 loop reads CASEPRTSGNLNEQYF. The CDR3, as DNA: TGTGCCAGCGAACCAAGGACTAGCGGGAACCTCAACGAGCAGTACTTC.

J is TRBJ1-1 and V is TRBV5-1; D gene unclear. The ends were cut back, 0 bases at V and 1 base at J, with 7 bases in the middle. The CDR3 is 14 residues long. The germline V gene has CDR1 SGHRS and CDR2 YFSETQ. The CDR3, as DNA: TGCGCCAGCAGCTTGGACGGAGAGAACACTGAAGCTTTCTTT. Its protein is CASSLDGENTEAFF.

In DNA, the CDR3 is TGTGCCAGCAGCCGAGGGACAGGGGGGATCAATGAGCAGTTCTTC. Its protein product is CASSRGTGGINEQFF. This sequence joins TRBV7-9 and TRBJ2-1; TRBD1 matches 11 bases. The CDR3 totals 15 residues. The germline gives CDR1 SEHNR, CDR2 FQNEAQ (reference sequence). With V trimmed by 5 bases and J by 6 bases, 6 bases remained unmatched.

V is TRBV2 and J is TRBJ2-1; D is unclear. CDR3 length equals 15 residues. Germline assignment: CDR1 SNHLY and CDR2 FYNNEI. The V end was cut by 5 bases, the J end by 4 bases, with 15 bases between. The CDR3 region has the DNA TGTGCCAGCAGTCCTACACCCGTGCGGTACAATGAGCAGTTCTTC. It codes for CASSPTPVRYNEQFF.

V gene TRBV11-2 combines with J gene TRBJ2-7, with 7 bases identical to TRBD2. V shed 6 bases, J shed 0 bases, and the junction held 8 bases outside the gene matches. The germline gives CDR1 SGHAT, CDR2 FQNNGV. The CDR3 has 15 residues. The CDR3 bases are TGTGCCAGCAGGGAAGCGGGACTAAGCTCCTACGAGCAGTACTTC. Translated: CASREAGLSSYEQYF.

The chain couples TRBV11-2 to TRBJ2-3, with TRBD2 matching 10 bases. The V segment lost 5 bases and the J segment 4 bases; nucleotides outside the gene matches: 12. The CDR3 runs to 17 residues. Germline CDR1 reads SGHAT; CDR2 reads FQNNGV. CDR3 amino acids: CASSTGKAGGPADTQYF. Written as DNA, the CDR3 is TGTGCCAGCAGCACGGGAAAAGCGGGAGGGCCGGCAGATACGCAGTATTTT.

This clonotype occurred a few times. The V gene is TRBV20-1, the J gene TRBJ2-7, with D unresolved. This CDR3 comprises 13 residues. Germline assignment: CDR1 DFQATT and CDR2 SNEGSKA (reference sequence). V was pared by 1 base and J by 0 bases, with 7 bases between. This CDR3 is CSARGAVSYEQYF. CDR3 nucleotides: TGCAGTGCTAGAGGGGCCGTCTCCTACGAGCAGTACTTC.

V is TRBV9 and J is TRBJ2-1, with 7 bases lining up with TRBD2. Trimming at V came to 1 base and at J to 4 bases, leaving 8 bases not matched to a gene. The CDR3 is made up of 16 amino acids. Germline CDR1 and CDR2: SGDLS and YYNGEE. CDR3 loop: CASSVIGGGTYNEQFF. CDR3 nucleotide sequence: TGTGCCAGCAGCGTAATAGGCGGGGGAACATACAATGAGCAGTTCTTC.

Details on this clonotype: One junction end disagrees with the germline gene, perhaps due to a read error. The chain carries TRBV13 and TRBJ2-7; D is ambiguous. The germline CDR1 and CDR2 sequences are PRHDT and FYEKMQ (reference sequence). CDR3 length equals 14 residues. The CDR3 sequence is CAGSLDRASYEQYF. The CDR3, as DNA: TGTGCCGGCAGCTTAGATCGCGCCTCCTACGAGCAGTACTTC.

V gene TRBV7-9 combines with J gene TRBJ1-6, with 12 bases fitting TRBD1. V gave up 5 bases and J gave up 9 bases; unmatched junction bases: 2. Germline CDR1 is SEHNR and CDR2 is FQNEAQ (reference sequence). The CDR3 is 14 residues long. CDR3 residues: CASSTGQGASPLHF. DNA of the CDR3: TGTGCCAGCAGCACGGGACAGGGGGCTTCACCCCTCCACTTT.

This chain joins TRBV28 and TRBJ2-7; D perhaps matches TRBD1 (6 bases). Looked up from germline, CDR1 is MDHEN and CDR2 is SYDVKM. V lost 2 bases and J lost 5, with 19 bases in between. The CDR3 runs 16 residues. CDR3 nucleotide sequence: TGTGCCAGCAGTTTACTTTGGGGCAGGGGTGTCCACGAGCAGTACTTC. Translating it yields CASSLLWGRGVHEQYF.

This clonotype has a handful of counts. The chain links TRBV6-2 or TRBV6-3 to TRBJ2-7; D is perhaps TRBD2 (5 bases). Trimming pared 7 bases from V and 3 bases from J, leaving 13 bases between. Germline V CDR1 and CDR2: MNHEY, SVGEGT. CDR3 length: 13 residues. The CDR3 region is CASTGEGNYEQYF. The CDR3 DNA reads TGTGCCAGCACAGGAGAGGGAAACTACGAGCAGTACTTC.

V and J are TRBV29-1 and TRBJ1-2; D gene unclear. The CDR3 extends over 12 amino acids. The V end lost 7 bases, the J end lost 2 bases, and 11 bases lay between the germline ends. CDR1 and CDR2 from the germline V gene are SQVTM and ANQGSEA. CDR3 sequence reads: CSGGDKNYGYTF. In DNA form, the CDR3 reads TGCAGCGGAGGCGACAAAAACTATGGCTACACCTTC.

This sequence joins TRBV7-2 and TRBJ2-7; 8 bases align to TRBD2. Trimming took 0 bases from V and 5 from J; bases not matched to a gene: 3. The CDR3 length is 14 residues. Germline CDR1 SGHTA, CDR2 FQGNSA. CDR3 region: CASSLAPGGHEQYF. CDR3 bases: TGTGCCAGCAGCTTAGCCCCGGGAGGGCACGAGCAGTACTTC. Variable domain in full (rest from reference TRBV7-2 and TRBJ2-7): GAGVSQSPSNKVTEKGKDVELRCDPISGHTALYWYRQSLGQGLEFLIYFQGNSAPDKSGLPSDRFSAERTGGSVSTLTIQRTQQEDSAVYLCASSLAPGGHEQYFGPGTRLTVT.

The chain uses TRBV18 and TRBJ2-1; 15 bases match TRBD2. From germline, CDR1 is KGHSH and CDR2 LQKENI. The CDR3 has 19 amino acids. Unmatched junction bases numbered 12, after V lost 2 bases and J lost 7 bases. In DNA, the CDR3 is TGTGCCAGCTCACCAGAGACAGGACTAGCGGGGGGGCTTAAGAATGAGCAGTTCTTC. This sequence encodes CASSPETGLAGGLKNEQFF.

The sample holds a few counts of this clonotype. V gene TRBV6-6 combines with J gene TRBJ2-3; TRBD1 agrees at 7 bases. This CDR3 is 15 amino acids long. CDR1 and CDR2 (germline): MNHNY, SVGAGI (reference sequence). Unmatched junction bases numbered 10, after V lost 6 bases and J lost 4 bases. The CDR3 reads CASRRTDRDADTQYF. The CDR3 coding sequence is TGTGCCAGCAGGCGTACCGACAGGGATGCAGATACGCAGTATTTT.

This clonotype was detected only a few times. The chain joins TRBV6-2 or TRBV6-3 to TRBJ2-5, with TRBD2 as a possible D gene (5 bases). Trimming pared 5 bases from V and 5 bases from J, leaving 12 bases between. The CDR3 has 13 residues. Germline CDR1 and CDR2: MNHEY and SVGEGT. The DNA of the CDR3 is TGTGCCAGCAGTAGCGGTCCTCGGGAGACCCAGTACTTC. This gives the protein CASSSGPRETQYF.

The rearrangement uses TRBV10-3 and TRBJ1-2; no firm D call. Per germline, CDR1 ENHRY and CDR2 SYGVKD. The CDR3 is 13 residues long. V lost 4 bases and J 4 bases, leaving 10 bases between the germline ends. The CDR3: CAISAEGFYGYTF. CDR3 nucleotides: TGTGCCATCAGTGCGGAGGGATTCTATGGCTACACCTTC.